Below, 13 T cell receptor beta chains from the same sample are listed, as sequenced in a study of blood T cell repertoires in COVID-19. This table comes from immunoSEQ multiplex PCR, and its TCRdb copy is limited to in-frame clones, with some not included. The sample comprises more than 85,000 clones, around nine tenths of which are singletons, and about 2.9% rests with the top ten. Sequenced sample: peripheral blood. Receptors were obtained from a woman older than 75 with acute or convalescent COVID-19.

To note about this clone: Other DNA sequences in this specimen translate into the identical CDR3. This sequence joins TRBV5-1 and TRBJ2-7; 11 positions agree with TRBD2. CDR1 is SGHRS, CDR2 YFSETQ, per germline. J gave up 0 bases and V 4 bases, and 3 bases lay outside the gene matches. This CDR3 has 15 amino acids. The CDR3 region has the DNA TGCGCCAGCAGCACCGGGACTAGCGGCTCCTACGAGCAGTACTTC. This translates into CASSTGTSGSYEQYF.

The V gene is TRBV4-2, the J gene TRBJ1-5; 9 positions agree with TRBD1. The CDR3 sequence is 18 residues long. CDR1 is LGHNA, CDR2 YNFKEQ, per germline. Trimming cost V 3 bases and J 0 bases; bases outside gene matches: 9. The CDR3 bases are TGTGCCAGCAGCCATGGGGACAGGGATCTCTATAGCAATCAGCCCCAGCATTTT. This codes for CASSHGDRDLYSNQPQHF.

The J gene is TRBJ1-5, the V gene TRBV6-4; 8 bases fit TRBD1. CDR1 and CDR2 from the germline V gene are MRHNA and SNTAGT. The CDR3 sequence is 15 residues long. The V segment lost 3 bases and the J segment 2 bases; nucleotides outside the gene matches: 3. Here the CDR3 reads CASSEQGGRNQPQHF. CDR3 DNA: TGTGCCAGCAGTGAACAGGGGGGCCGCAATCAGCCCCAGCATTTT.

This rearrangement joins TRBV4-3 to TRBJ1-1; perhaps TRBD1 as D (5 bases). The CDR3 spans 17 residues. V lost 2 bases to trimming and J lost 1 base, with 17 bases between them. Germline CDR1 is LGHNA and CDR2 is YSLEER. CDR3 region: CASSQRLARQGNTEAFF. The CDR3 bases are TGCGCCAGCAGCCAAAGGTTGGCGAGGCAGGGGAACACTGAAGCTTTCTTT.

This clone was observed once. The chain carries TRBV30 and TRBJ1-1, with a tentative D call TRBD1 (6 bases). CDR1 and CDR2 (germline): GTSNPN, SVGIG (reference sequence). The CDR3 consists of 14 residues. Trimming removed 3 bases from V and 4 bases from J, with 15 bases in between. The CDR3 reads CAWRGGLRGTEAFF. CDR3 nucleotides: TGTGCCTGGAGGGGGGGGCTGCGTGGCACTGAAGCTTTCTTT.

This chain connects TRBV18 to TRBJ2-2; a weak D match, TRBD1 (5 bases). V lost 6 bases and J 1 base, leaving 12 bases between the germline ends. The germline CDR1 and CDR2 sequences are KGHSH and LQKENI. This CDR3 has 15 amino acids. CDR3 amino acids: CASSETVVNTGELFF. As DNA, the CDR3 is TGTGCCAGCTCGGAGACAGTGGTGAACACCGGGGAGCTGTTTTTT.

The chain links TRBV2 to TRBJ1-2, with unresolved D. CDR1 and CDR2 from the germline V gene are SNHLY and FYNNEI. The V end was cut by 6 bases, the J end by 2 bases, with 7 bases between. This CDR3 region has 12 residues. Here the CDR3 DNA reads TGTGCCAGCAGACTCATAAACTATGGCTACACCTTC. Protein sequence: CASRLINYGYTF.

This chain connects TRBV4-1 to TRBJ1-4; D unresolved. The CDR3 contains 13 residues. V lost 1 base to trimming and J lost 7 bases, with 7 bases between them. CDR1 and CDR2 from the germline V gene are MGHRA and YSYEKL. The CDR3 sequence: CASSQVEGEKLFF. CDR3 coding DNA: TGCGCCAGCAGCCAAGTTGAGGGTGAAAAACTGTTTTTT.

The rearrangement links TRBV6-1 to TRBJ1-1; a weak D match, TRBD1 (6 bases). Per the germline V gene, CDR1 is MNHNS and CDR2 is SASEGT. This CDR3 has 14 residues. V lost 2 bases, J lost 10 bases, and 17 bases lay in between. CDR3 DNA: TGTGCCAGCAGTGAACTTGGCTTTGCAGGGGCAGCTTTCTTT. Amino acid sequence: CASSELGFAGAAFF.

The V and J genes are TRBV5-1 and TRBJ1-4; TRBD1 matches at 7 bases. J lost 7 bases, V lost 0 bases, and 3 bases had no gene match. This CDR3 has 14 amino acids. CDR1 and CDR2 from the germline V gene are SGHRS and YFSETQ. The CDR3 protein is CASSLGGTVEKLFF. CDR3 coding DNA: TGCGCCAGCAGCTTGGGAGGGACAGTTGAAAAACTGTTTTTT.

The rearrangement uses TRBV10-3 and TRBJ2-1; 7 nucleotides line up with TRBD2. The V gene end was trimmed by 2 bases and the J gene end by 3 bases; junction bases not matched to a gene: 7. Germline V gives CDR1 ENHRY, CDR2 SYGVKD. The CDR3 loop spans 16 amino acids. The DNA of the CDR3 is TGTGCCATCAGTGAGAGGACTAGGGTACTCTACAATGAGCAGTTCTTC. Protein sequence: CAISERTRVLYNEQFF.

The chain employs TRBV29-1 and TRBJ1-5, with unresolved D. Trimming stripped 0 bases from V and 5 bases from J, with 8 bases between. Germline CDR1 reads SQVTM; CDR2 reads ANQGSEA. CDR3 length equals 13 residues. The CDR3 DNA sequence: TGCAGCGTTGAAGAACAAAACGATCAGCCCCAGCATTTT. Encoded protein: CSVEEQNDQPQHF.

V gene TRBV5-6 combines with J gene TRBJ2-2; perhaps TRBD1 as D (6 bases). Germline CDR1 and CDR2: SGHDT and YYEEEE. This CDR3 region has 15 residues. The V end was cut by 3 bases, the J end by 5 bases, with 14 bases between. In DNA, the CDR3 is TGTGCCAGCAGCTCATTTAACAGGGTTACCGGGGAGCTGTTTTTT. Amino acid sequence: CASSSFNRVTGELFF.